Following are 13 T cell receptor beta chains from one sample sequenced in a study of T cells in tuberculosis. Time point in this sample: new active TB diagnosis, blood taken before or within 7 days of starting treatment. Clones were sequenced by immunoSEQ multiplex PCR, and TCRdb holds only the in-frame ones, with some missing. In the table there are about 34,000 clones, 80% to 95% of which are singletons. Material: PBMCs, obtained at tuberculosis diagnosis. Receptors were obtained from an adult with tuberculosis.

The J gene is TRBJ2-3, the V gene TRBV19; TRBD2 matches at 9 bases. The V segment lost 1 base and the J segment 0 bases; nucleotides outside the gene matches: 8. Germline V gives CDR1 LNHDA, CDR2 SQIVND (reference sequence). The CDR3 is made up of 18 amino acids. For the CDR3, the DNA is TGTGCCAGTAGTATAGGGGGGTGGCTAGCGGGGAGCACAGATACGCAGTATTTT. Its translation is CASSIGGWLAGSTDTQYF. Full variable domain (remainder filled in from reference TRBV19 and TRBJ2-3): DGGITQSPKYLFRKEGQNVTLSCEQNLNHDAMYWYRQDPGQGLRLIYYSQIVNDFQKGDIAEGYSVSREKKESFPLTVTSAQKNPTAFYLCASSIGGWLAGSTDTQYFGPGTRLTVL.

This sequence joins TRBV25-1 and TRBJ2-4; the D gene is possibly TRBD2 (5 bases). This CDR3 is 14 amino acids long. Trimming cost V 3 bases and J 6 bases, with 12 bases left between them. The germline CDR1 and CDR2 sequences are MGHDK and SYGVNS. CDR3 coding DNA: TGTGCCAGCAGTGATCGGGGAGAATCAAACATTCAGTACTTC. Residues: CASSDRGESNIQYF.

The chain has TRBV4-2 and TRBJ1-2, with 7 bases matching TRBD1. Germline V gene lookup returns CDR1 LGHNA and CDR2 YNFKEQ. V shed 9 bases and J 4 bases; nucleotides not matched to a gene: 14. This CDR3 is 15 amino acids long. The CDR3 loop is CASGTEGARGYGYTF. The CDR3 DNA is TGTGCCAGTGGTACGGAGGGGGCGCGGGGCTATGGCTACACCTTC.

This chain joins TRBV7-9 and TRBJ2-1; the D is unclear. The CDR3 covers 11 residues. Germline CDR1 is SEHNR and CDR2 is FQNEAQ (reference sequence). Trimming stripped 6 bases from V and 7 bases from J, with 7 bases between. CDR3 in DNA: TGTGCCAGCAGGTTTCAGAATGAGCAGTTCTTC. It codes for CASRFQNEQFF. The whole variable domain, filled in from reference TRBV7-9 and TRBJ2-1, reads DTGVSQNPRHKITKRGQNVTFRCDPISEHNRLYWYRQTLGQGPEFLTYFQNEAQLEKSRLLSDRFSAERPKGSFSTLEIQRTEQGDSAMYLCASRFQNEQFFGPGTRLTVL.

The chain couples TRBV28 to TRBJ2-7; tentative D call: TRBD2 (5 bases). V lost 4 bases to trimming and J lost 3 bases, with 10 bases between them. The CDR3 has 13 residues. Germline CDR1 is MDHEN and CDR2 is SYDVKM. The chain's CDR3 is CASSYSTSYEQYF. The CDR3 nucleotides are TGTGCCAGCAGTTATAGTACTAGCTACGAGCAGTACTTC. Drawing the rest from reference TRBV28 and TRBJ2-7, the complete variable domain is DVKVTQSSRYLVKRTGEKVFLECVQDMDHENMFWYRQDPGLGLRLIYFSYDVKMKEKGDIPEGYSVSREKKERFSLILESASTNQTSMYLCASSYSTSYEQYFGPGTRLTVT.

The chain employs TRBV10-1 and TRBJ1-6, with D perhaps matching TRBD1 (6 bases). V lost 4 bases to trimming and J lost 7 bases, with 11 bases between them. This CDR3 is built from 14 residues. CDR1 and CDR2 (germline): WNHNN, SYGVQD (reference sequence). The CDR3 here is CASSAGVRNSPLHF. CDR3 DNA sequence: TGCGCCAGCAGTGCAGGGGTTAGGAATTCACCCCTCCACTTT.

The chain is built from TRBV27 and TRBJ2-3; 8 nucleotides line up with TRBD1. The CDR3 spans 15 residues. Germline loops: CDR1 MNHEY, CDR2 SMNVEV (reference sequence). V lost 5 bases to trimming and J lost 6 bases; unmatched junction nucleotides: 10. CDR3 sequence reads: CASSPPRQGRDTQYF. Written as DNA, the CDR3 is TGTGCCAGCAGTCCCCCGAGACAGGGGAGGGATACGCAGTATTTT.

V usage is TRBV9 and J usage is TRBJ1-1; D is possibly TRBD1 (5 bases). V dropped 0 bases and J dropped 2 bases, with 11 bases sitting between them. CDR1 and CDR2 from the germline V gene are SGDLS and YYNGEE. This CDR3 is built from 15 residues. The CDR3 DNA follows: TGTGCCAGCAGCGTAGAGGGGAGGGGAAACACTGAAGCTTTCTTT. Translating it yields CASSVEGRGNTEAFF.

This clone was observed a single time. V and J are TRBV5-1 and TRBJ1-2, with no clear D. Trimming cost V 0 bases and J 0 bases, with 15 bases left between them. CDR1 SGHRS and CDR2 YFSETQ come from the germline V gene. CDR3 size: 17 residues. The CDR3: CASSLESAGEANYGYTF. For the CDR3, the DNA is TGCGCCAGCAGCTTGGAGTCAGCCGGAGAAGCTAACTATGGCTACACCTTC.

J is TRBJ2-2 and V is TRBV19; 8 bases match TRBD1. Looked up from germline, CDR1 is LNHDA and CDR2 is SQIVND (reference sequence). The ends lost 5 bases at V and 4 bases at J; junction bases unmatched: 9. The CDR3 runs to 16 residues. The CDR3, as DNA: TGTGCCAGTAGTTCCAACAGGGGGTCGGCCACCGGGGAGCTGTTTTTT. Its translation is CASSSNRGSATGELFF.

The rearrangement uses TRBV9 and TRBJ1-2; no firm D call. Looked up from germline, CDR1 is SGDLS and CDR2 is YYNGEE. This CDR3 contains 11 residues. V was shortened by 3 bases and J by 4 bases, with 4 bases between the two germline ends. CDR3 region: CASSASYGYTF. In DNA, the CDR3 is TGTGCCAGCAGCGCTAGCTATGGCTACACCTTC. Variable domain in full (rest from reference TRBV9 and TRBJ1-2): DSGVTQTPKHLITATGQRVTLRCSPRSGDLSVYWYQQSLDQGLQFLIQYYNGEERAKGNILERFSAQQFPDLHSELNLSSLELGDSALYFCASSASYGYTFGSGTRLTVV.

This clone was found once. V gene TRBV6-6 combines with J gene TRBJ1-5; TRBD1 agrees at 7 bases. The CDR3 has 14 residues. Trimming took 7 bases from V and 7 from J; bases not matched to a gene: 10. Per the germline V gene, CDR1 is MNHNY and CDR2 is SVGAGI (reference sequence). For the CDR3, the DNA is TGTGCCAGCACCCCACAGGGGCTGAGGCAGCCCCAGCATTTT. It encodes CASTPQGLRQPQHF.

The CDR3: CAWERGGTEAFF. As DNA, the CDR3 is TGTGCCTGGGAGAGGGGAGGTACTGAAGCTTTCTTT. The chain is built from TRBV30 and TRBJ1-1, with a weak D call TRBD1 (5 bases). This CDR3 is built from 12 residues. V was clipped by 5 bases and J by 5 bases, with 12 bases between them. The germline V gene encodes CDR1 GTSNPN and CDR2 SVGIG (reference sequence).